This T cell receptor (beta chain) came from a study of T cell repertoires in aging, cancer and after chemotherapy. Peripheral blood genomic DNA, not sorted cells or RNA, was the template. TRB rearrangements spanning V, D and J were amplified using mixed TRB-A/B primers. From the multiplex PCR reads, TCRdb called clonotypes with MiXCR, one entry per CDR3 protein. Among several thousand distinct CDR3 sequences listed, less than 65% were seen once. Trimming pared 4 bases from V and 7 bases from J, leaving 11 bases between. This CDR3 is 14 amino acids long. A remark on this clonotype: As yet, its antigen is unknown.

Study-level points and caveats: In healthy donors, age-related TCR diversity loss mainly reflected lost richness. Across the chemotherapy interval, each cancer cohort showed higher median generation probability, suggesting thymic rebound.

The J gene is TRBJ1-6, the V gene TRBV12-3 or TRBV12-4; D is ambiguous. Sequences were obtained from blood. The clonotype comes from a human donor with a solid tumor. CDR3 nucleotides: TGTGCCAGCAGTTCCGAGACGCTGAATTCACCCCTCCACTTT. Its translation: CASSSETLNSPLHF.